Shown below are 2 T cell receptor beta chains from a single sample sequenced in a study of CD8 T cells in Susac syndrome. Random hexamers were used to reverse transcribe about 0.5 to 1 ug of RNA. From the immunoSEQ multiplex PCR reads, TCRdb called clonotypes with MiXCR, one entry per CDR3 protein. The repertoire includes more than 95,000 distinct CDR3 sequences, around 95% of them detected once, and approximately 0.2% sits in the top ten. The sequencing input was CD8+ T cells from PBMCs. These TCRs come from a human donor with Susac syndrome.

The chain couples TRBV4-1 to TRBJ1-2; D perhaps matches TRBD1 (6 bases). The CDR3 consists of 15 residues. The germline gives CDR1 MGHRA, CDR2 YSYEKL. Between the trimmed V and J ends, which lost 0 bases and 4 bases, there was a span of 12 bases. The CDR3 bases are TGCGCCAGCAGCCAAGAAGACAGGAGTTCCTATGGCTACACCTTC. Translation: CASSQEDRSSYGYTF.

The table lists this clonotype with a count of one. The chain recombines TRBV19 with TRBJ2-7; TRBD2 agrees at 7 bases. Trimming cost V 2 bases and J 2 bases; bases outside gene matches: 15. The CDR3 is 18 amino acids. Per the germline V gene, CDR1 is LNHDA and CDR2 is SQIVND (reference sequence). CDR3 protein: CASSIPVGAGDQTYEQYF. For the CDR3, the DNA is TGTGCCAGTAGTATACCAGTAGGGGCGGGGGACCAGACCTACGAGCAGTACTTC.